This T cell receptor (beta chain) was recorded in a study of a mutant IDH1 vaccine in newly diagnosed glioma (dated by TCRdb to the early 2020s). Concerning the study at large: Patients were given eight vaccinations, in weeks 1, 3, 5, 7, 11, 15, 19 and 23, which matched visits V03 through V10. Before enrollment, most patients had been given radiochemotherapy with temozolomide as standard therapy, while the rest had received either radiotherapy alone or temozolomide alone. Longitudinal TCRB deep sequencing was done for about two dozen treated patients, wherever samples were available for exploratory analyses. Vaccination was initiated 4-6 weeks after radiotherapy alone, or concurrently with temozolomide cycles in the chemotherapy-containing groups. Peripheral blood was drawn at six visits: V03 (baseline), V05, V07, V10, V12 and V13. Of the approximately 30 treated patients, around 60% were male and approximately 38% were female, and the mean age was approximately 41 years.

V drops 2 bases and J drops 2 bases, leaving 3 bases in between. The CDR3 runs 12 amino acids, cysteine and phenylalanine included. The only DNA kept is the CDR3, 36 bases in frame from the first base. Sequences MDHEN (CDR1) and SYDVKM (CDR2) are obtained from the germline V gene. This clone was found a few times. Its binding antigen is unknown. Per-base qualities were not stored, and no clone one base away is much larger. Results and caveats for the whole study, not just this receptor: Across multiple MHC alleles, vaccine-induced immune responses were seen in approximately 93% of patients. Pseudoprogression seemed to be unrelated to changes in the top peripheral T cell clonotypes found by TCRB sequencing. It was noted by the authors that analyses of patient blood samples could not be reproduced owing to sample limitations. Selection of PBMC samples for TCRB deep sequencing was based on availability.

The time point label, as the study defines it: week 11, during vaccination. Every vaccine dose consisted of 300 ug of a 20-mer mutant IDH1 peptide in Montanide, administered subcutaneously together with topical imiquimod. Newly diagnosed WHO grade 3 or 4 IDH1-mutant astrocytomas showing loss of nuclear ATRX were present in the donors. The samples were drawn from NOA16, a multicentre, single-arm, open-label phase I trial in Germany that tested a mutant IDH1 peptide vaccine in humans for the first time. Genomic DNA for TCRB sequencing was extracted from EDTA blood using the DNeasy Blood and Tissue Kit. Library prep was done by the immunoSEQ multiplex PCR assay. The hsTCRB Kit was used according to the manufacturer's protocol to amplify rearranged TCR beta chain sequences. TCRB libraries were sequenced on an Illumina MiSeq. The study's own analysis went as follows. Demultiplexing, trimming and gene mapping were performed with the kit vendor's proprietary platform. Held by TCRdb, this immuneACCESS table contains in-frame sequences only and omits some clones. Under half of the omission traces to an unresolved V gene where checked; the cause of the rest is unknown. For V, J and clone size, that table is used; D and trimming come from the DNA. In all, the sample holds around 120,000 clones, and about 80% of those were seen once. The top ten clones comprise 5.5% of the sample.

The sequence links TRBV28 to TRBJ1-1; no D gene call is confident. The sample was PBMCs, taken from a glioma patient whose treatment included an IDH1 peptide vaccine. The TCR comes from a man aged 40-50 years with glioma. The CDR3 region: CASSLGNTEAFF. In nucleotides, the sequence is TGTGCCAGCAGTTTAGGAAACACTGAAGCTTTCTTT.